Listed below are T cell receptor beta chains from one sample, sequenced in a study of OX40 agonist ivuxolimab in advanced cancers. Sequencing used immunoSEQ multiplex PCR; TCRdb keeps in-frame clones, though not all of them. The table records about 71,000 clones, over 80% of them present only once. Sequencing used CD4+ or CD8+ T cells sorted from blood, obtained in a trial of the OX40 agonist ivuxolimab. The receptors stem from an adult with an advanced solid tumor such as melanoma, head and neck, liver or kidney cancer. Each CDR3 is given with its conserved first and last residue. A D gene is named only where the DNA matches it firmly. For some rows the clone size is stated as once, few or many, or as a class when expanded; others skip it.

>TRBD2|TRBV5-4|TRBJ2-2|few
TGTGCCAGCAGCCAACTAGCGGGCCAGAACACCGGGGAGCTGTTTTTT
CASSQLAGQNTGELFF
>TRBD2|TRBV7-7|TRBJ2-3|NA
TGTGCTGCCGGGGGGGGGCAGGGAGATACGCAGTATTTT
CAAGGGQGDTQYF
>NA|TRBV11-2|TRBJ2-7|NA
TGTGCCAGCAGTTACTCCGAGGACGAGCAGTACTTC
CASSYSEDEQYF
>TRBD2|TRBV28|TRBJ2-5|NA
TGTGCCAGCAGGGGTGGGACTAGCGGTAAAGAGACCCAGTACTTC
CASRGGTSGKETQYF
>NA|TRBV12-5|TRBJ2-1|NA
TGTGCTAGTGGTTTGGTGTCGGATGAGTTCAATGAGCAGTTCTTC
CASGLVSDEFNEQFF
>TRBD2|TRBV6-5|TRBJ2-7|NA
TGTGCCAGCAGAGTAGCGGGGGCCTTCACCGAGCAGTACTTC
CASRVAGAFTEQYF
>NA|TRBV7-3|TRBJ1-1|NA
TGTGCCAGCAGCCTGGACAGGAACACTGAAGCTTTCTTT
CASSLDRNTEAFF
>NA|TRBV5-8|TRBJ2-4|NA
TGTGCCAGCAGCACCTACAGAGGATTAGCCAAAAACATTCAGTACTTC
CASSTYRGLAKNIQYF
>TRBD1|TRBV5-1|TRBJ2-7|once
TGTGCCAGCAGCTTGTCGGGGACAGGGGGCAGCGAGCAGTACTTC
CASSLSGTGGSEQYF
>NA|TRBV5-5|TRBJ2-7|NA
TGTGCCAGCAGCGCGGGACCCTACGAGCAGTACTTC
CASSAGPYEQYF
>TRBD1|TRBV5-1|TRBJ2-3|NA
TGCGCCAGCAGCTTGGCGGCAGGGGGTAGCACAGATACGCAGTATTTT
CASSLAAGGSTDTQYF
>NA|TRBV27|TRBJ2-7|NA
TGTGCCAGCAGTTTTGACAGCTCCTACGAGCAGTACTTC
CASSFDSSYEQYF
>NA|TRBV9|TRBJ2-5|NA
TGTGCCAGCAGCGCCGACGACCGAGCCGCCGCTATGGAAGAGACCCAGTACTTC
CASSADDRAAAMEETQYF
>NA|TRBV4-3|TRBJ2-1|NA
TGCGCCAGCAGCCAAGACCAGGGTATGGGCAATGAGCAGTTCTTC
CASSQDQGMGNEQFF
>NA|TRBV27|TRBJ2-1|NA
TGTGCCAGCAGTTTATTCGACCTACGGAAAGGATACAATGAGCAGTTCTTC
CASSLFDLRKGYNEQFF
>TRBD1|TRBV10-3|TRBJ1-2|NA
TGTGCCATCAGTGGTACAGGGGGAAACTATGGCTACACCTTC
CAISGTGGNYGYTF
>TRBD2|TRBV28|TRBJ2-5|NA
TGTGCCAGCAGAGGGGAAATAGCGGGAGCGGAGACCCAGTACTTC
CASRGEIAGAETQYF
>TRBD2|TRBV7-8|TRBJ2-7|large
TGTGCCAGCAGCTTGGATAGCGGGAGCTACGAGCAGTACTTC
CASSLDSGSYEQYF
>TRBD1|TRBV27|TRBJ2-1|NA
TGTGCCAGCAGTGCGACCGGGACAGGGGGCTTCAATGAGCAGTTCTTC
CASSATGTGGFNEQFF
>NA|TRBV2|TRBJ2-7|NA
TGTGCCAGCAGCACTCCCGACCAGGGGCCTTACGAGCAGTACTTC
CASSTPDQGPYEQYF
>NA|TRBV19|TRBJ1-1|NA
TGTGCCAGTAGTATAGATCCCATGAACACTGAAGCTTTCTTT
CASSIDPMNTEAFF